The entry below describes one T cell receptor beta chain. Its antigen remains unidentified. From germline, CDR1 is SGHRS and CDR2 YFSETQ. The CDR3 consists of 16 residues. V gave up 3 bases and J gave up 3 bases; unmatched junction bases: 8. Selected positively for CCR7 and CD45RO-negative, naive CD8 cells excluded terminally differentiated effector memory CD45RA+ cells. This record comes from a study of shared clonotypes between healthy human individuals. Background on the study: Used for every donor were three CD4 naive, three CD4 memory, two CD8 naive and one CD8 memory plate. Overall study results and limits: The researchers took only blood, and tissue repertoires probably look different. Rarefaction analysis demonstrated incomplete sorted-subset sequencing notwithstanding large depth.

Some clones are missing from TCRdb's copy, which holds only in-frame ones; the method was immunoSEQ multiplex PCR. The sample includes some 2 million clones, approximately 95% of them seen just once. The material sequenced was naive CD8+ T cells sorted from blood. The source is a man aged 18-30 years in good health. The rearrangement links TRBV5-1 to TRBJ2-3; TRBD1 matches 9 bases. CDR3 in amino acids: CASSSGTGIGTDTQYF. The CDR3 nucleotides read TGCGCCAGCAGCTCCGGGACAGGGATCGGTACAGATACGCAGTATTTT.